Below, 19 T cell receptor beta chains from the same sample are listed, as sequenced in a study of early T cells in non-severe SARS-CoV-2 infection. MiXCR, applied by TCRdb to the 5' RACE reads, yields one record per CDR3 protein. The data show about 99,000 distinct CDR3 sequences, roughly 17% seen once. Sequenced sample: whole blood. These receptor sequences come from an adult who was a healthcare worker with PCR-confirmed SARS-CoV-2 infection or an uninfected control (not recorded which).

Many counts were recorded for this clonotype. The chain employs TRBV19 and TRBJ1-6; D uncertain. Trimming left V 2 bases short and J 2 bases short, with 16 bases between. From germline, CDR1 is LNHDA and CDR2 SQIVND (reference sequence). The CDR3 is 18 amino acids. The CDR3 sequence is CASSISVLGTTYNSPLHF. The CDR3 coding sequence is TGTGCCAGTAGTATAAGCGTTCTCGGCACGACCTATAATTCACCCCTCCACTTT.

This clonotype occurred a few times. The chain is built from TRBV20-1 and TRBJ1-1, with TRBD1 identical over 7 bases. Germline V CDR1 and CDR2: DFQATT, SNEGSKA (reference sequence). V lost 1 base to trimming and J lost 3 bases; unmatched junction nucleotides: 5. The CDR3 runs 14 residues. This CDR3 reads CSARGDRVDTEAFF. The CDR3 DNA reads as TGCAGTGCTAGAGGCGACAGGGTAGACACTGAAGCTTTCTTT.

CDR3 coding DNA: TGTGCCAGCAGTTTTCTCGGACAGGGAGGATCACCCCTCCACTTT. Its translation is CASSFLGQGGSPLHF. The J gene is TRBJ1-6, the V gene TRBV6-5; TRBD1 agrees at 8 bases. CDR1 and CDR2 from the germline V gene are MNHEY and SVGAGI. Trimming cost V 4 bases and J 10 bases; bases outside gene matches: 9. This CDR3 comprises 15 residues.

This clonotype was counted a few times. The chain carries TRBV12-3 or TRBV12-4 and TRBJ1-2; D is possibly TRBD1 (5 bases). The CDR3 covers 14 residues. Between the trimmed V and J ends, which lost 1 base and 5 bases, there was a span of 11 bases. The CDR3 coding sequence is TGTGCCAGCAGTTTAGGGCAGGGCATGTATGGCTACACCTTC. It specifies CASSLGQGMYGYTF.

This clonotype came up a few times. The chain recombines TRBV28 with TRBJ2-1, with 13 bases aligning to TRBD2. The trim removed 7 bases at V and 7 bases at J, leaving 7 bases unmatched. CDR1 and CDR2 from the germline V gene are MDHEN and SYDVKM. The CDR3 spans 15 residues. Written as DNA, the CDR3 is TGTGCCAGCACTTCACGACTAGCGGGAGGAAATGAGCAGTTCTTC. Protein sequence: CASTSRLAGGNEQFF.

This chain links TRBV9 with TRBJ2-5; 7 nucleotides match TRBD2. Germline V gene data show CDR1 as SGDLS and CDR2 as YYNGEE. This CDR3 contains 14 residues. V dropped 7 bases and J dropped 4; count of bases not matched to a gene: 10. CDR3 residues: CASGMGGFGETQYF. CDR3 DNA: TGTGCCAGCGGCATGGGAGGGTTCGGAGAGACCCAGTACTTC.

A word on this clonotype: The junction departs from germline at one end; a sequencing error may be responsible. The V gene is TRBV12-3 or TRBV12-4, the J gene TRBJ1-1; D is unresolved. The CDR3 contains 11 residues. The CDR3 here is CANSPDNRAFF. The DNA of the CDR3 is TGTGCCAACAGTCCAGACAATCGAGCTTTCTTT.

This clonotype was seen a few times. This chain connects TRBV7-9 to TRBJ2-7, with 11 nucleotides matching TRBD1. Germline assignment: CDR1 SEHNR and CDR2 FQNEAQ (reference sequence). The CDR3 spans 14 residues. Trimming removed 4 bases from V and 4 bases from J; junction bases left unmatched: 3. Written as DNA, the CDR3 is TGTGCCAGCAGCTGGGACAGGGGGTCGTACGAGCAGTACTTC. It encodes CASSWDRGSYEQYF. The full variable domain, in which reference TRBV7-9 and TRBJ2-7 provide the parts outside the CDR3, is DTGVSQNPRHKITKRGQNVTFRCDPISEHNRLYWYRQTLGQGPEFLTYFQNEAQLEKSRLLSDRFSAERPKGSFSTLEIQRTEQGDSAMYLCASSWDRGSYEQYFGPGTRLTVT.

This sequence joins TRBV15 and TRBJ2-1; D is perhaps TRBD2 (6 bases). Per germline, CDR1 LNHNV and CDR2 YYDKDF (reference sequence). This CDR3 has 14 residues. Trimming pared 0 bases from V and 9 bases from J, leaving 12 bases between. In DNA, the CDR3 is TGTGCCACCAGCAGAGATTCTCTAGCGAGTGAGCAGTTCTTC. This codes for CATSRDSLASEQFF.

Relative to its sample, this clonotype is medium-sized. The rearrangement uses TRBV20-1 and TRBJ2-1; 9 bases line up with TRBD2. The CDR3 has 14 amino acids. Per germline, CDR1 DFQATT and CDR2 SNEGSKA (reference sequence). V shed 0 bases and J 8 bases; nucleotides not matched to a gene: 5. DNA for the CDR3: TGCAGTGCTAGAGATTTTCGGACTAGCGATGAGCAGTTCTTC. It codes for CSARDFRTSDEQFF.

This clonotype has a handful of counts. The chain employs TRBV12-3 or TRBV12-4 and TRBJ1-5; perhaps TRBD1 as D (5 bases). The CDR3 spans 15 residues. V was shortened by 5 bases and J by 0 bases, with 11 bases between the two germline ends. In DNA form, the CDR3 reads TGTGCCAGCAGTCCCCCAGGGTTTAGCAATCAGCCCCAGCATTTT. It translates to CASSPPGFSNQPQHF.

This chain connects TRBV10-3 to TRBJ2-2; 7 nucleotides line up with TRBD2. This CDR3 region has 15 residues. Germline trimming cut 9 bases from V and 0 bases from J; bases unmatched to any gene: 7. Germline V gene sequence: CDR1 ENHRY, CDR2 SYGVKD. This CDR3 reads CAIGRATTNTGELFF. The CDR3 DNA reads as TGTGCCATTGGGAGGGCCACGACGAACACCGGGGAGCTGTTTTTT.

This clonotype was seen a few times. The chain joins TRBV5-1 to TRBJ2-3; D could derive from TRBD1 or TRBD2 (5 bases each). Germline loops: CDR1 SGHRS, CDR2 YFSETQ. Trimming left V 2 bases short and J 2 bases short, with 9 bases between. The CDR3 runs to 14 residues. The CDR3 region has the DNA TGCGCCAGCAGCTTCGGGGACCTCACAGATACGCAGTATTTT. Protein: CASSFGDLTDTQYF.

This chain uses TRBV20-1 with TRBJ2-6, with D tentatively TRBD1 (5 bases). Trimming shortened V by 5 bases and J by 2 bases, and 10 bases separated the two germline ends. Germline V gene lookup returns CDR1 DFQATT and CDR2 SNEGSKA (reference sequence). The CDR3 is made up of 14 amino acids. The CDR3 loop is CSALPGTGANVLTF. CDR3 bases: TGCAGTGCTCTGCCAGGGACTGGGGCCAACGTCCTGACTTTC.

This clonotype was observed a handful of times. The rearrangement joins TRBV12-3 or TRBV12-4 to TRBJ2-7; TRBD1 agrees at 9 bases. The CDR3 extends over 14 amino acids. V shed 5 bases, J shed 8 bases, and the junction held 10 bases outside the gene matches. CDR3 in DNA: TGTGCCAGCAGTCCCTTCCGGGACAGGGTACAGCAGTACTTC. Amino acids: CASSPFRDRVQQYF.

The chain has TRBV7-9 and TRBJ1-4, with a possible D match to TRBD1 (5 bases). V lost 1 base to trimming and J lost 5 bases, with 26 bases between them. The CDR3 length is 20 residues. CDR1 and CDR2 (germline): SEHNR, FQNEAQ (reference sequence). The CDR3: CASSLGGQGPILRLNEKLFF. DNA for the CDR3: TGTGCCAGCAGCTTAGGAGGGCAGGGCCCCATCCTTCGTCTCAATGAAAAACTGTTTTTT.

The chain's CDR3 is CASRASGPLDEQYF. CDR3 DNA: TGTGCCAGTAGGGCTAGCGGTCCGCTGGACGAGCAGTACTTC. The chain carries TRBV19 and TRBJ2-7; 7 nucleotides align to TRBD2. V gave up 6 bases and J gave up 5 bases; unmatched junction bases: 10. Germline CDR1 reads LNHDA; CDR2 reads SQIVND (reference sequence). The CDR3 covers 14 residues.

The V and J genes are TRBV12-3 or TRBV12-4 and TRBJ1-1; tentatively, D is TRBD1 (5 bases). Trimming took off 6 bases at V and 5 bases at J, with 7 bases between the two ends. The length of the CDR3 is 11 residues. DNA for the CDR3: TGTGCCAGCAGCGGGGGAACTGAAGCTTTCTTT. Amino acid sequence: CASSGGTEAFF.

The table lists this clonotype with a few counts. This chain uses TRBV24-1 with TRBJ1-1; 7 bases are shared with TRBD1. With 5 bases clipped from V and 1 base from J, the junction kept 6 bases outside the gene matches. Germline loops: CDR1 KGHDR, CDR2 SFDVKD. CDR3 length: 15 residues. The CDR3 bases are TGTGCCACCAGTGCGTCAGGGGGGTGGAACACTGAAGCTTTCTTT. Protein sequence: CATSASGGWNTEAFF.